This entry lists 9 T cell receptor beta chains sequenced from one sample in a study of blood T cell repertoires in COVID-19. Some clones are missing from TCRdb's copy, which holds only in-frame ones; the method was immunoSEQ multiplex PCR. Of around 46,000 clones in the sample, approximately 83% were seen once. The sample consisted of peripheral blood. The receptors originated from a woman aged 80 or older with COVID-19, enrolled during active disease.

The chain joins TRBV4-3 to TRBJ1-2; D is possibly TRBD1 (5 bases). The CDR3 totals 15 residues. V was pared by 1 base and J by 0 bases, with 9 bases between. Germline lookup yields CDR1 LGHNA and CDR2 YSLEER. CDR3 in amino acids: CASSQAPGSNYGYTF. The CDR3 bases are TGCGCCAGCAGCCAAGCCCCAGGGTCTAACTATGGCTACACCTTC.

The chain links TRBV29-1 to TRBJ2-3; the D gene is possibly TRBD2 (5 bases). The V gene's germline CDR1 is SQVTM and CDR2 ANQGSEA. Trimming took off 5 bases at V and 0 bases at J, with 15 bases between the two ends. The CDR3 has 15 residues. The chain's CDR3 is CSVLEGQLSTDTQYF. CDR3 DNA sequence: TGCAGCGTTCTAGAGGGTCAGCTTAGCACAGATACGCAGTATTTT.

V and J are TRBV7-3 and TRBJ1-1; the match to TRBD1 covers 9 bases. Germline V lookup: CDR1 SGHTA, CDR2 FQGTGA. The CDR3 covers 15 residues. V gave up 4 bases and J gave up 2 bases; unmatched junction bases: 5. CDR3 coding DNA: TGTGCCAGCAGCTATAACAGGGGGCGAAACACTGAAGCTTTCTTT. Its translation is CASSYNRGRNTEAFF.

The J gene is TRBJ2-5, the V gene TRBV19; D uncertain. The CDR3 extends over 14 amino acids. Germline-derived CDR1 and CDR2 are LNHDA and SQIVND (reference sequence). Trimming cost V 1 base and J 2 bases, with 8 bases left between them. CDR3 region: CASSIASVQETQYF. The DNA of the CDR3 is TGTGCCAGTAGTATAGCGTCGGTGCAAGAGACCCAGTACTTC. Full variable domain (outside the CDR3, taken from reference TRBV19 and TRBJ2-5): DGGITQSPKYLFRKEGQNVTLSCEQNLNHDAMYWYRQDPGQGLRLIYYSQIVNDFQKGDIAEGYSVSREKKESFPLTVTSAQKNPTAFYLCASSIASVQETQYFGPGTRLLVL.

V usage is TRBV28 and J usage is TRBJ2-1; 10 bases map to TRBD1. Germline loops: CDR1 MDHEN, CDR2 SYDVKM. The ends lost 6 bases at V and 3 bases at J; junction bases unmatched: 5. There are 15 residues in the CDR3. The CDR3: CASSHGTGVYNEQFF. Written as DNA, the CDR3 is TGTGCCAGCAGCCACGGGACAGGGGTCTACAATGAGCAGTTCTTC.

This clone came up once. The chain recombines TRBV24-1 with TRBJ2-2; D is unresolved. The CDR3 sequence is 17 residues long. V shed 0 bases and J shed 5 bases, with 15 bases lying between them. Germline V gene data show CDR1 as KGHDR and CDR2 as SFDVKD. CDR3 DNA sequence: TGTGCCACCAGTGATTTGATTGACTCCGTGAGGACCGGGGAGCTGTTTTTT. It yields the protein CATSDLIDSVRTGELFF.

This chain links TRBV12-3 or TRBV12-4 with TRBJ1-2; maybe TRBD1 (5 bases). CDR3 length: 13 amino acids. Trimming took off 5 bases at V and 2 bases at J, with 9 bases between the two ends. DNA of the CDR3: TGTGCCAGCAGTCCAGACAGAAACTATGGCTACACCTTC. Its protein product is CASSPDRNYGYTF.

The rearrangement uses TRBV10-3 and TRBJ1-1; 9 bases are a match to TRBD1. Looked up from germline, CDR1 is ENHRY and CDR2 is SYGVKD. Losses at the gene ends were 4 bases for V and 8 bases for J; bases not matched to a gene: 8. The CDR3 contains 14 residues. The CDR3 loop is CAISAQGARGEAFF. The CDR3 DNA sequence: TGTGCCATCAGTGCACAGGGGGCCAGAGGAGAAGCTTTCTTT.

The chain uses TRBV7-2 and TRBJ2-5; D possibly corresponds to TRBD1 (5 bases). V lost 1 base and J lost 3, with 12 bases in between. The CDR3 runs to 15 residues. Germline CDR1 SGHTA, CDR2 FQGNSA. The DNA for the CDR3 is TGTGCCAGCAGCTTAGGGCAGGGTAGGAAAGAGACCCAGTACTTC. It is translated as CASSLGQGRKETQYF.